The entry that follows covers one T cell receptor beta chain sequence. This clone is a singleton in its sample. The antigen it binds to is not known. No per-base quality is available; no much larger clone lies one base away. This sample is part of a study of cytomegalovirus exposure and HLA in healthy donors (dated by TCRdb to about 2017). Turning to the overall study: According to an earlier analysis of a few hundred of the donors, about 170 million T cells yielded approximately 120 million unique TCR beta sequences and 250 to 350 Gb of sequence data. Rather than using new phenotypic data, the later analysis identified candidate immune exposures from TCR beta sequences and from how often those sequences occurred across donors. Besides the first cohort of under 700 subjects, a separate validation cohort made up of 120 different subjects was used. Using immunosequencing, the study profiled T cell repertoires from about 650 subjects and related those repertoires to cytomegalovirus serostatus. Typing coverage differed by locus: A, B, C, DRB1 and DQB1 were typed in about 620-630 donors, DQA1 in 522, DPA1 in roughly 590, and DPB1 in just under 490. All discovery cohort repertoires had been generated on a single sequencing platform. Approximately 300 gigabases of sequencing data and 70 million to 95 million unique TCR sequences made up an early release that covered approximately 650 HLA-typed donors. A handful of DR-DQ haplotypes were handled as single units for association and clustering because linkage in the cohort was strong. Among several hundred genotyped donors of the cohort, an average of approximately 220,000 unique TCR beta nucleotide sequences was sequenced per donor, of which about 19% were non-productive. Donor age, sex, ethnicity and CMV serostatus were compiled alongside the repertoire data. In a later genetic analysis, genome-wide SNP genotypes for about three fifths of the roughly 670 donors were used, and that subset was treated as a discovery cohort. To predict cytomegalovirus infection status, the study combined high-throughput TCR immunosequencing, statistical association of individual TCRs with disease status, and machine learning. A later analysis re-examined previously published TCR beta repertoires from hundreds of donors and added high-resolution HLA genotyping to investigate patterns of TCR occurrence. The study aimed to test whether signatures of past pathogen exposure could be identified by cataloging public T cell receptors. Of the 300 to 500 genotyped donors, less than 90% were placed in the genetic ancestry cluster associated with self-reported Caucasian donors. To decide whether each TCR beta V gene segment behaved as functional or pseudogenic, an earlier analysis of 587 of the donors relied on high-throughput TCR beta sequencing. Both class I and class II loci were covered by HLA typing, at four-digit resolution. Paper-wide results and their limitations: V-gene and J-gene trimming of TCR beta chains was associated with a missense DCLRE1C variant in a later genetic analysis, and the association was replicated in an independent cohort. In a later analysis, HLA-associated TCR beta chains were found to be more clonally expanded and to have lower generation probabilities than equally common non-associated chains. Broadly in line with IMGT annotations, most TCR beta V segments showed up in productive rearrangements about 90% or about 30% of the time in an earlier analysis of some 590 of the donors. Because counts were too low, around 18 rarely observed V segments, including chromosome 9 orphons, were left out of the earlier analysis of some 600 of the donors. The sequencing pipeline was judged likely to have produced a cluster of highly shared sequence variants as a technical artifact. The only immune exposure information available for the cohort was CMV serostatus. In both the original and validation cohorts, the classifier was reported to diagnose cytomegalovirus status with high specificity and sensitivity. The presence/absence analyses assumed that sequencing depth was roughly uniform across donors, and that assumption may not be true. A later analysis reported that several top co-occurrence clusters appeared linked to parvovirus B19, influenza, CMV and Epstein-Barr virus. According to a later analysis, most CMV-associated TCR beta chains appeared to be HLA-restricted, and the HLA associations seemed to be driven largely by CMV exposure. Because HLA typing was missing for some donors at each locus, association tests included only the typed subset. When HLA alleles, especially DR and DQ, strongly co-occurred, TCR associations were difficult to assign to individual alleles. Compared with the approximately 720-donor mean, donors in an Asian-associated ancestry cluster had fewer N-insertions in productive TCRs, according to a later genetic analysis. It was suggested by the authors that the approach could potentially be generalized to other disease states and immunological phenotypes. A further reported finding was that TCR beta sequences accurately predicted the HLA-A and HLA-B alleles for most subjects in the first cohort. Correlated functional status among segregating V segments might be attributable to linkage disequilibrium, but an unknown experimental factor could not be ruled out. In this cohort, only TCR beta chains were sequenced, and detectable features were limited by the absence of alpha or paired-chain data. The study listed over 150 TCR beta chains as associated with cytomegalovirus. Some IMGT-functional V segments, including TRBV6-2 and TRBV6-3, could not be told apart with the 87-base-pair reads, so those segments were excluded. In a later analysis, the rate of TCR association differed among HLA loci, with DRB1 alleles having the most associated TCRs and HLA-C alleles having the fewest. A few of the identified cytomegalovirus-associated TCR beta chains were confirmed in vitro to be specific for cytomegalovirus antigens. Most TCR sequences were observed very rarely across donors, whereas some public TCRs were present in many individuals. In a later analysis, about 16,000 TCR beta sequences were associated with specific HLA alleles at a false discovery rate of 0.05.

Via the germline V gene, CDR1 is MDHEN and CDR2 SYDVKM. Spanning cysteine to phenylalanine, the CDR3 consists of 15 amino acids. Only CDR3 DNA remains: 45 bases, in frame from the first base. The junction shows trimming of 10 bases on V and 0 bases on J, and the gene matches do not reach 8 bases of it. The cohort comprised 710 or so healthy bone marrow donors. Cohort members were all nominally healthy when sampled, although unrecorded immune exposures were likely present. The donor was CMV seronegative and belonged to the group of 320 or so seronegative cohort members. Every donor gave a peripheral blood sample, and the peripheral blood mononuclear cells from that sample were used for TCR beta sequencing. Genomic DNA extraction from the blood cell samples was performed with the Qiagen DNeasy Blood Extraction Kit. Library creation used the immunoSEQ multiplex PCR assay. For the multiplex PCR, a mixture combining 60 forward primers for TCR Vbeta segments and 13 reverse primers for TCR Jbeta segments was used. A multiplex PCR assay on genomic DNA amplified the CDR3 region of rearranged TCR beta genes. The amplified TCR beta libraries were sequenced on the Illumina HiSeq System as 87-base-pair reads. Processing in the source paper ran as follows. A later analysis counted tens of millions of unique TCR beta chains across the 640 or so repertoires, and 9.5 million to 11 million of these chains were shared by at least two donors. Raw reads were error-corrected and collapsed into unique sequences by a nearest-neighbor algorithm in which closely related sequences were merged to remove PCR and sequencing errors. Alignment of CDR3 sequences to IMGT reference sequences was used to assign V, D and J gene segments. For a sequence to be retained, at least a six-nucleotide match to both a V gene segment and a J gene segment was required. Rearrangements were classified as productive when the CDR3 lacked stop codons and remained in frame with V and J, and all other rearrangements were classified as non-productive. CDR3 was defined by IMGT convention, running from the second conserved V-encoded cysteine to the conserved J-encoded phenylalanine. In an earlier analysis of around 600 of the donors, sequences lacking an unambiguous match to a single V gene segment were excluded. In an earlier analysis of around 590 of the donors, a V segment was called functional when productive rearrangements were above 56.7%, and segregating when the standard deviation between donors exceeded 5%. To diagnose cytomegalovirus status from the catalog of TCR beta chain sequences, a statistical classification framework was built. In a later analysis, V and J genes were assigned by comparing TCR nucleotide sequences against IMGT/GENE-DB human TR gene sequences. A later analysis assigned CDR3 sequences and most-parsimonious VDJ recombination scenarios with the TCRdist pipeline. In a later analysis, each TCR beta chain was defined by its CDR3 amino acid sequence together with its V-gene family, and reads without a unique V-gene family were excluded. A later analysis removed 500 to 650 highly shared, low-generation-probability nucleotide sequences to deal with suspected cross-contamination and a sequencing artifact. In a later analysis, a clonal expansion index was calculated for each public chain from normalized within-repertoire ranks of inferred template counts. A later analysis computed generation probabilities with a VDJ recombination model fitted to out-of-frame rearrangements, and checked the results against IGoR. Hypergeometric tests were used in a later analysis to score TCR-TCR, TCR-HLA and TCR-CMV co-occurrence, with a repertoire-size bias correction applied to the TCR pairs. To estimate false discovery rates, a later analysis permuted the HLA or CMV assignments 20 times. In a later analysis, co-occurring TCRs were grouped with DBSCAN, and TCRdist sequence similarity was added when clustering was performed within HLA-allele-positive subsets. Repertoires with fewer than 30,000 or more than 120,000 public chains were left out of co-occurrence clustering, as were about 5 repertoires with anomalous nucleotide sharing. The table comes from immuneACCESS by way of TCRdb, which keeps in-frame sequences with V and J called. Part of the clones is missing from these tables; in studies checked, under half for an unresolved V gene and the rest for unknown reasons. V, J and clone size were drawn from that table, and D and trimming were deduced from the DNA. The sample records roughly 200,000 clones, around 85% of which are singletons. The top ten clones comprise 2% to 2.5% of the sample.

Sequencing was done on a sample of PBMCs. This receptor was identified in a woman aged 45-65 years in good health and CMV-seronegative. The chain was built from TRBV28 and TRBJ1-3; TRBD1 fits 8 bases in the junction. The encoded CDR3 is CATGQGPFSGNTIYF. The DNA sequence follows: TGTGCCACCGGACAGGGCCCATTCTCTGGAAACACCATATATTTT.